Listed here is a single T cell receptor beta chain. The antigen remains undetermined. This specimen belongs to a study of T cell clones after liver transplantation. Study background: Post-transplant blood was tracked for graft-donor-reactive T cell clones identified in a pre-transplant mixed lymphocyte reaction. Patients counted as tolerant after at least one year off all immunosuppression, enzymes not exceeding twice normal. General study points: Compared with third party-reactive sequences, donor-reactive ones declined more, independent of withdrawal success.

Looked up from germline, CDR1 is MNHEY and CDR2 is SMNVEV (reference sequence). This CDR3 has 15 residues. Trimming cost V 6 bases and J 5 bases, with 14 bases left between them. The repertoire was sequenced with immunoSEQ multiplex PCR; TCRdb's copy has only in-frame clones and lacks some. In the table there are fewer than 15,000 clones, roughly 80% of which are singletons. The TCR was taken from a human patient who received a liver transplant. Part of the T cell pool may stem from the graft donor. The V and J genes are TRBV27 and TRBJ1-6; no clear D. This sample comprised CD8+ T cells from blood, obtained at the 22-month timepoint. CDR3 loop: CASRPSVRDNSPLHF. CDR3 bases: TGTGCCAGCAGACCATCAGTTAGGGATAATTCACCCCTCCACTTT.